This note documents a single TCR beta chain sequence. Antigen specificity is unknown. The PCR had 60 Vbeta and 13 Jbeta primers. Data came from immunoSEQ multiplex PCR; TCRdb stores just in-frame clones and leaves some out. In the table there are approximately 140,000 clones, approximately 82% of which are singletons. These data come from a study of cytomegalovirus exposure and HLA in healthy donors. Whole-study findings and limits: Fewer N-insertions than the roughly 700-donor mean were reportedly shown by an Asian-associated ancestry cluster in a later analysis.

The CDR3 consists of 15 residues. Germline V gives CDR1 SEHNR, CDR2 FQNEAQ (reference sequence). The germline V and J ends were trimmed by 3 bases and 1 base, with 12 bases remaining between them. This chain joins TRBV7-9 and TRBJ2-5, with D tentatively TRBD2 (6 bases). Sequencing used PBMCs. The receptor was isolated from a middle-aged woman in good health and CMV-seronegative. DNA for the CDR3: TGTGCCAGCAGCTTCGGAGGGGCTACCCAAGAGACCCAGTACTTC. As protein: CASSFGGATQETQYF.